The sequence of this T cell receptor beta chain was determined in a study of untreated major depressive disorder. Study-level points and caveats: Depressed patients' CD4+ T cells carried increased TRBV05-01 (Vbeta 5.1) usage versus control CD4+ T cells.

Trimming left V 0 bases short and J 4 bases short, with 9 bases between. Germline V gene data show CDR1 as MNHEY and CDR2 as SMNVEV (reference sequence). This CDR3 spans 14 amino acids. As regards this clone: Its specificity is not known.

The assay was immunoSEQ multiplex PCR, and TCRdb's table has in-frame clones only and misses some. The table shows under 20,000 clones, with 92% occurring only once. This receptor was identified in a woman aged 40 to 50 with major depressive disorder. Sequencing was done on a sample of CD4+ T cells from PBMCs. The chain joins TRBV27 to TRBJ1-2, with unresolved D. CDR3 sequence (DNA): TGTGCCAGCAGTTTATCTCTGAGTATCTATGGCTACACCTTC. It yields the protein CASSLSLSIYGYTF.